Shown below are 8 T cell receptor beta chains from a single sample sequenced in a study of OX40 agonist ivuxolimab in advanced cancers. This table comes from immunoSEQ multiplex PCR, and its TCRdb copy is limited to in-frame clones, with some not included. The sample carries about 71,000 clones, approximately 94% recorded once. The source material was CD4+ or CD8+ T cells sorted from blood, sampled in a trial of the OX40 agonist ivuxolimab. These receptors all stem from an adult with an advanced solid tumor such as melanoma, head and neck, liver or kidney cancer.

The rearrangement joins TRBV5-1 to TRBJ1-6; D call uncertain. The germline V gene has CDR1 SGHRS and CDR2 YFSETQ. Trimming took off 2 bases at V and 8 bases at J, with 8 bases between the two ends. CDR3 length equals 13 residues. CDR3 sequence: CASSFGLYSPLHF. In DNA form, the CDR3 reads TGCGCCAGCAGCTTTGGGCTTTATTCACCCCTCCACTTT.

The rearrangement joins TRBV11-3 to TRBJ2-2; 7 positions match TRBD1. The V segment lost 2 bases and the J segment 1 base; nucleotides outside the gene matches: 4. The CDR3 covers 16 residues. Germline CDR1 reads SGHNT; CDR2 reads YENEEA. CDR3 nucleotide sequence: TGTGCCAGCAGCTTAACAGGGGAGTGGAACACCGGGGAGCTGTTTTTT. Protein product: CASSLTGEWNTGELFF. Using reference TRBV11-3 and TRBJ2-2 for the parts outside the CDR3, the full variable domain is EAGVVQSPRYKIIEKKQPVAFWCNPISGHNTLYWYLQNLGQGPELLIRYENEEAVDDSQLPKDRFSAERLKGVDSTLKIQPAELGDSAVYLCASSLTGEWNTGELFFGEGSRLTVL.

This clone appeared a single time. The V call is TRBV6-5, the J call TRBJ1-2; D is ambiguous. This CDR3 is 15 amino acids long. V was clipped by 2 bases and J by 7 bases, with 17 bases between them. Germline V gene data show CDR1 as MNHEY and CDR2 as SVGAGI. For the CDR3, the DNA is TGTGCCAGCAGTTACCCGGGTGGAGGACTGGGTGGCTACACCTTC. Translation gives CASSYPGGGLGGYTF.

The chain links TRBV14 to TRBJ1-5; D remains ambiguous. Germline-derived CDR1 and CDR2 are SGHDN and FVKESK. CDR3 length: 14 amino acids. The V gene lost 6 bases and the J gene lost 1 base, with 10 bases spanning the gap. This CDR3 is CASRSVGSNQPQHF. For the CDR3, the DNA is TGTGCCAGCAGATCGGTGGGAAGCAATCAGCCCCAGCATTTT.

The chain joins TRBV9 to TRBJ2-1; D is possibly TRBD2 (5 bases). The germline gives CDR1 SGDLS, CDR2 YYNGEE. The V and J ends lost 4 bases and 1 base respectively, with 15 bases between them. The CDR3 is 16 residues long. CDR3 residues: CASSPPLGDSYNEQFF. In DNA form, the CDR3 reads TGTGCCAGCAGCCCACCGCTCGGGGATTCCTACAATGAGCAGTTCTTC. Based on the CDR3 plus reference TRBV9 and TRBJ2-1, the full variable domain is DSGVTQTPKHLITATGQRVTLRCSPRSGDLSVYWYQQSLDQGLQFLIQYYNGEERAKGNILERFSAQQFPDLHSELNLSSLELGDSALYFCASSPPLGDSYNEQFFGPGTRLTVL.

The rearrangement joins TRBV7-9 to TRBJ2-3; D is uncertain. The CDR3 is 17 residues long. The V gene's germline CDR1 is SEHNR and CDR2 FQNEAQ (reference sequence). Trimming left V 4 bases short and J 2 bases short, with 19 bases between. The CDR3: CASSSPRVPLFTDTQYF. The CDR3 DNA reads as TGTGCCAGCAGCTCCCCCCGGGTCCCGCTATTCACAGATACGCAGTATTTT.

This rearrangement joins TRBV28 to TRBJ2-7, with a tentative D call TRBD2 (6 bases). This CDR3 region has 13 residues. V dropped 3 bases and J dropped 0 bases, with 6 bases sitting between them. The germline V gene encodes CDR1 MDHEN and CDR2 SYDVKM. CDR3 nucleotides: TGTGCCAGCAGTTTCGGGAGCTCCTACGAGCAGTACTTC. Translating gives CASSFGSSYEQYF.

The V and J genes are TRBV27 and TRBJ2-2; D is possibly TRBD1 or TRBD2 (5 bases each). The CDR3 totals 16 residues. Looked up from germline, CDR1 is MNHEY and CDR2 is SMNVEV (reference sequence). With 4 bases removed from V and 5 bases from J, the gap between germline ends came to 17 bases. CDR3 DNA: TGTGCCAGCAGTTATATCGGGACCGGTGGGACCGGGGAGCTGTTTTTT. Residues: CASSYIGTGGTGELFF.